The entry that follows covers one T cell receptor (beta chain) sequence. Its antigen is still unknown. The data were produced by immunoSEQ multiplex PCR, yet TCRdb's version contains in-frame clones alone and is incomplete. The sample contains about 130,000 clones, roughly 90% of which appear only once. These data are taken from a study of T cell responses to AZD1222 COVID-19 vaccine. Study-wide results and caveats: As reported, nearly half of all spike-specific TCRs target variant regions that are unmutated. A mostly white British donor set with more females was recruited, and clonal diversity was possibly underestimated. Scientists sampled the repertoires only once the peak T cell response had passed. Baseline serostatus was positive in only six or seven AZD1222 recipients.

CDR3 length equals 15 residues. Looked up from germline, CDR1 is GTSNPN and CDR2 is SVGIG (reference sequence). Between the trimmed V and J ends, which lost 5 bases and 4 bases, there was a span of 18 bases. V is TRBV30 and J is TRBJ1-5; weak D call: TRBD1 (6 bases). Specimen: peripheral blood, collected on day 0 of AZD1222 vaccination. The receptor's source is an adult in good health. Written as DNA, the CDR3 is TGTGCCTGGTCTACGGGGGGCGATTTTAATCAGCCCCAGCATTTT. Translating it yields CAWSTGGDFNQPQHF.